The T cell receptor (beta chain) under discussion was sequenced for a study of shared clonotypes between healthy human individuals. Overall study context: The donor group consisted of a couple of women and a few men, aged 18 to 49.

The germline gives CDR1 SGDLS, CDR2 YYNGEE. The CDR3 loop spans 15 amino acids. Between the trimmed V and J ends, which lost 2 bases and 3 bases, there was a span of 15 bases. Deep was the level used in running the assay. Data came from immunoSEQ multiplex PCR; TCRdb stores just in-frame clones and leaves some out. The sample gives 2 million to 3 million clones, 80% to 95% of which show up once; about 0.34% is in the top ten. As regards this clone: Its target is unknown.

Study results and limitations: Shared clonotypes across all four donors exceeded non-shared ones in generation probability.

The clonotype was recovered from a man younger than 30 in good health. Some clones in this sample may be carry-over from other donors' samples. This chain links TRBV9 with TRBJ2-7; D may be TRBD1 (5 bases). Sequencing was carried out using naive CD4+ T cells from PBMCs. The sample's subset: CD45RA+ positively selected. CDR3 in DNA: TGTGCCAGCAGCGTCAGGGATTCGGGTAGCTACGAGCAGTACTTC. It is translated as CASSVRDSGSYEQYF.